The 24 T cell receptor beta chains presented below share a single source sample, sequenced in a study of blood T cell repertoires in COVID-19. The assay was immunoSEQ multiplex PCR, and TCRdb's table has in-frame clones only and misses some. Of roughly 180,000 clones listed, 86% are singletons. The sample consisted of PBMCs or T cells enriched from blood (not recorded which). These receptors were collected from a woman aged 30 to 39 who had recovered from COVID-19.

This chain uses TRBV19 with TRBJ2-7; D call uncertain. Trimming left V 1 base short and J 3 bases short, with 13 bases between. CDR3 length: 15 residues. Germline V gene data show CDR1 as LNHDA and CDR2 as SQIVND (reference sequence). The CDR3 spells CASSIATVRIYEQYF. CDR3 coding DNA: TGTGCCAGTAGTATAGCTACAGTTCGGATCTACGAGCAGTACTTC.

The J gene is TRBJ1-1, the V gene TRBV28; 8 nucleotides match TRBD1. J lost 11 bases, V lost 2 bases, and 13 bases had no gene match. This CDR3 has 15 residues. Looked up from germline, CDR1 is MDHEN and CDR2 is SYDVKM. CDR3: CASSLLTRDRLEAFF. DNA of the CDR3: TGTGCCAGCAGTTTACTTACCCGGGACAGGCTAGAGGCTTTCTTT.

The CDR3 loop reads CSGDQGKCTDTQYF. DNA for the CDR3: TGCAGCGGGGACCAGGGGAAATGCACAGATACGCAGTATTTT. This chain connects TRBV29-1 to TRBJ2-3; weak D call: TRBD1 (6 bases). In germline, CDR1 is SQVTM, CDR2 ANQGSEA. Trimming took 7 bases from V and 1 from J, leaving 15 bases between them. The CDR3 has 14 amino acids.

J is TRBJ2-5 and V is TRBV28; 7 bases align to TRBD1. There are 15 residues in the CDR3. With V trimmed by 2 bases and J by 0 bases, 3 bases remained unmatched. Germline CDR1 reads MDHEN; CDR2 reads SYDVKM. The CDR3 spells CASSLSRGYQETQYF. For the CDR3, the DNA is TGTGCCAGCAGTTTAAGCAGGGGGTACCAAGAGACCCAGTACTTC.

A few counts support this clone. The CDR3 protein is CASRDTGNTGELFF. The CDR3 bases are TGTGCCAGCAGAGATACAGGAAACACCGGGGAGCTGTTTTTT. The chain recombines TRBV9 with TRBJ2-2; TRBD1 is a possible D gene (5 bases). From germline, CDR1 is SGDLS and CDR2 YYNGEE. The CDR3 runs 14 residues. The V end lost 5 bases, the J end lost 2 bases, and 10 bases lay between the germline ends.

The genes are TRBV5-4 and TRBJ1-2; no clear D gene. Per the germline V gene, CDR1 is SGHNT and CDR2 is YYREEE (reference sequence). The CDR3 length is 12 residues. Trimming cost V 9 bases and J 1 base, with 10 bases left between them. CDR3 DNA sequence: TGTGCCATACGCAGGTATAACTATGGCTACACCTTC. Amino acid sequence: CAIRRYNYGYTF.

The chain is built from TRBV13 and TRBJ1-5; D is undetermined. CDR3 size: 14 residues. Trimming took off 1 base at V and 6 bases at J, with 10 bases between the two ends. Germline CDR1 is PRHDT and CDR2 is FYEKMQ (reference sequence). The CDR3 reads CASSLAGIGQPQHF. The CDR3 region has the DNA TGTGCCAGCAGCTTAGCGGGGATCGGTCAGCCCCAGCATTTT.

The V call is TRBV4-2, the J call TRBJ1-3; D might be TRBD1 (6 bases). Germline V CDR1 and CDR2: LGHNA, YNFKEQ. The CDR3 is 16 amino acids. The V end was cut by 1 base, the J end by 0 bases, with 10 bases between. The CDR3 here is CASSQVSRGSGNTIYF. The CDR3 DNA reads as TGTGCCAGCAGCCAAGTATCCAGGGGCTCTGGAAACACCATATATTTT.

This chain links TRBV7-9 with TRBJ1-5, with D tentatively TRBD1 (5 bases). This CDR3 has 14 amino acids. Trimming took off 2 bases at V and 4 bases at J, with 9 bases between the two ends. Germline values: CDR1 SEHNR, CDR2 FQNEAQ (reference sequence). In nucleotides, the CDR3 is TGTGCCAGCAGCTTACAGGGAACAAATCAGCCCCAGCATTTT. Encoded protein: CASSLQGTNQPQHF.

J is TRBJ2-7 and V is TRBV18; 11 bases agree with TRBD2. The CDR3 has 15 residues. V lost 3 bases to trimming and J lost 2 bases; unmatched junction nucleotides: 3. The germline V gene encodes CDR1 KGHSH and CDR2 LQKENI. This CDR3 reads CASSPRTSGPYEQYF. CDR3 sequence (DNA): TGTGCCAGCTCACCTAGGACTAGCGGGCCCTACGAGCAGTACTTC.

The CDR3 DNA sequence: TGTGCCAGCAGACCGGGATTTTTAAATCAGCCCCAGCATTTT. It yields the protein CASRPGFLNQPQHF. This chain connects TRBV28 to TRBJ1-5; D not resolved. Germline V lookup: CDR1 MDHEN, CDR2 SYDVKM. The CDR3 is made up of 14 amino acids. V was shortened by 6 bases and J by 4 bases, with 13 bases between the two germline ends.

V gene TRBV5-4 combines with J gene TRBJ2-3, with TRBD2 matching over 11 bases. CDR3 length: 19 amino acids. Germline values: CDR1 SGHNT, CDR2 YYREEE (reference sequence). V trimming: 0 bases; J trimming: 0 bases; junction bases outside the gene matches: 9. The CDR3 loop reads CASSLGPGLAETSTDTQYF. For the CDR3, the DNA is TGTGCCAGCAGCTTGGGGCCGGGACTAGCGGAGACTAGCACAGATACGCAGTATTTT.

This chain joins TRBV28 and TRBJ2-1; D remains ambiguous. This CDR3 has 15 amino acids. Germline CDR1 MDHEN, CDR2 SYDVKM. V was pared by 2 bases and J by 3 bases, with 11 bases between. The CDR3 here is CASSLVGSYYNEQFF. CDR3 bases: TGTGCCAGCAGTTTAGTCGGTTCCTACTACAATGAGCAGTTCTTC. Based on the CDR3 plus reference TRBV28 and TRBJ2-1, the full variable domain is DVKVTQSSRYLVKRTGEKVFLECVQDMDHENMFWYRQDPGLGLRLIYFSYDVKMKEKGDIPEGYSVSREKKERFSLILESASTNQTSMYLCASSLVGSYYNEQFFGPGTRLTVL.

The CDR3 loop reads CASSFDTNTEAFF. The CDR3, as DNA: TGCGCCAGCAGCTTTGACACAAACACTGAAGCTTTCTTT. The V call is TRBV5-1, the J call TRBJ1-1; D unclear. V was pared by 2 bases and J by 2 bases, with 7 bases between. The V gene's germline CDR1 is SGHRS and CDR2 YFSETQ. The CDR3 covers 13 residues.

As for this clone: The germline gene is not matched at one end of the junction; a read error may be the cause. The genes are TRBV28 and TRBJ1-4; maybe TRBD1 (5 bases). CDR3 length: 14 amino acids. Germline V CDR1 and CDR2: MDHEN, SYDVKM. CDR3 sequence reads: CASSLSQKTGTIVF. CDR3 nucleotide sequence: TGTGCCAGCAGTTTATCCCAAAAAACCGGGACTATAGTTTTT.

The chain carries TRBV14 and TRBJ1-6; a weak D match, TRBD1 (6 bases). The CDR3 sequence is 19 residues long. CDR1 is SGHDN, CDR2 FVKESK, per germline. Between the trimmed V and J ends, which lost 3 bases and 9 bases, there was a span of 27 bases. Written as DNA, the CDR3 is TGTGCCAGCAGCCACAAGCGGGACACGACGAGCCGAATTCCTTCACCCCTCCACTTT. This translates into CASSHKRDTTSRIPSPLHF.

The chain joins TRBV27 to TRBJ2-7; 9 bases map to TRBD1. CDR1 MNHEY and CDR2 SMNVEV come from the germline V gene (reference sequence). The CDR3 length is 13 residues. With 10 bases clipped from V and 12 bases from J, the junction kept 16 bases outside the gene matches. In nucleotides, the CDR3 is TGTGCCACCACCTCCCGGGACAGGGCCCACCGGTACTTC. It specifies CATTSRDRAHRYF.

This rearrangement joins TRBV28 to TRBJ2-7; maybe TRBD2 (6 bases). V was clipped by 3 bases and J by 4 bases, with 10 bases between them. CDR1 is MDHEN, CDR2 SYDVKM, per germline. The CDR3 has 13 amino acids. CDR3 DNA: TGTGCCAGCAGTTTGCAGGAGGGTTACGAGCAGTACTTC. Its protein is CASSLQEGYEQYF.

V and J are TRBV6-1 and TRBJ2-7; possible D gene TRBD2, 5 bases. The V gene's germline CDR1 is MNHNS and CDR2 SASEGT. The CDR3 runs to 13 residues. V gave up 11 bases and J gave up 5 bases, with 19 bases separating them. The DNA for the CDR3 is TGTGCCGTCAGTGACAAACGGAGGAACGAGCAGTACTTC. Protein: CAVSDKRRNEQYF.

This chain links TRBV27 with TRBJ2-7; a possible D gene is TRBD1 (6 bases). CDR3 size: 17 residues. Germline lookup yields CDR1 MNHEY and CDR2 SMNVEV (reference sequence). With 1 base removed from V and 1 base from J, the gap between germline ends came to 17 bases. CDR3 protein: CASSLYGVMDRSYEQYF. DNA of the CDR3: TGTGCCAGCAGTTTATACGGTGTAATGGACAGATCCTACGAGCAGTACTTC.

J is TRBJ1-1 and V is TRBV6-1; a possible D gene is TRBD1 (5 bases). The CDR3 is made up of 17 amino acids. V was pared by 2 bases and J by 0 bases, with 16 bases between. Germline V gene sequence: CDR1 MNHNS, CDR2 SASEGT. This CDR3 reads CASSEYGVGAMNTEAFF. The CDR3 DNA follows: TGTGCCAGCAGTGAATATGGGGTAGGGGCGATGAACACTGAAGCTTTCTTT.

This clone was counted once. This CDR3 reads CASSAKRQETQYF. The DNA for the CDR3 is TGTGCCAGCAGTGCGAAGCGACAAGAGACCCAGTACTTC. The genes are TRBV2 and TRBJ2-5, with D uncertain. This CDR3 comprises 13 residues. CDR1 and CDR2 from the germline V gene are SNHLY and FYNNEI. Trimming stripped 4 bases from V and 2 bases from J, with 8 bases between.

The V and J genes are TRBV6-1 and TRBJ2-3; 9 bases align to TRBD1. The CDR3 is 17 amino acids. From germline, CDR1 is MNHNS and CDR2 SASEGT. Losses at the gene ends were 3 bases for V and 0 bases for J; bases not matched to a gene: 7. The CDR3 DNA is TGTGCCAGCAGTGATCCCTCACAGGGGGCTAGCACAGATACGCAGTATTTT. Its translation is CASSDPSQGASTDTQYF.

The rearrangement links TRBV2 to TRBJ2-2; 8 bases agree with TRBD2. Per the germline V gene, CDR1 is SNHLY and CDR2 is FYNNEI. J lost 0 bases, V lost 6 bases, and 3 bases had no gene match. The CDR3 sequence is 15 residues long. DNA for the CDR3: TGTGCCAGCAGGGAGGGACTAGCGAACACCGGGGAGCTGTTTTTT. This sequence encodes CASREGLANTGELFF.